This T cell receptor (beta chain) comes out of a study of T-cell memory formation after mild COVID-19. On the study more broadly: Clusters of TCRs were largely donor specific. General study findings and limits: Cross-reactive memory appears to have joined, as suggested by some responding clones showing up in pre-infection memory. Later expanders leaned CD4+, whereas clones that contracted between day 15 and 85 were balanced CD4/CD8.

Constant-segment-primed 5'RACE gave TCR alpha and TCR beta cDNA libraries with sample barcodes and UMIs. TCRdb called the 5' RACE reads again in MiXCR, with one record for every CDR3 protein. The sample has roughly 320,000 distinct CDR3 sequences; 25% to 30% are singletons. With V trimmed by 6 bases and J by 7 bases, 12 bases remained unmatched. The CDR3 is 15 residues long. Germline CDR1 is DFQATT and CDR2 is SNEGSKA (reference sequence). This clonotype was seen only a few times. The antigen remains undetermined. V usage is TRBV20-1 and J usage is TRBJ2-1; 10 nucleotides match TRBD2. Sequenced: PBMCs or a T cell subset sorted from them (not recorded which). This receptor was taken from an adult woman who had mild COVID-19 (a few samples of this study predate the infection). Cell type and time point are not known. The CDR3 here is CSARITGLAKNEQFF. The CDR3, as DNA: TGCAGTGCCAGGATAACGGGACTAGCGAAGAATGAGCAGTTCTTC.